This TCR beta chain emerged from a study of T cells in Graves' hyperthyroidism and ophthalmopathy. CDR1 is SGHAT and CDR2 is FQNNGV in the germline V gene. This CDR3 spans 17 amino acids. Amplified regions were TCR beta CDR3 sequences from RNA transcripts. First-round RT-PCR of the TCR CDR3 relied on the HTBI primer set. One entry per CDR3 protein, called by TCRdb with MiXCR from the multiplex PCR reads. The data contain 300,000 to 500,000 distinct CDR3 sequences, 11% to 15% of them singletons. This clonotype was found a few times. With a much larger clone just one base away, this may be a read error. Sequences were obtained from blood. The clonotype originates from a man between 45 and 60 years old with Graves' ophthalmopathy. V usage is TRBV11-2 and J usage is TRBJ1-1; 8 bases fit TRBD1. The CDR3 sequence is CASSLEPGQALNTEASF. The CDR3 DNA sequence: TGTGCCAGCAGCCTGGAACCGGGACAGGCTCTGAACACTGAAGCTTCCTTT.